The present TCR beta chain was sequenced within a study of shared clonotypes between healthy human individuals. The wider study: Per donor, CD8 memory used one plate, CD8 naive used two, CD4 memory used three and CD4 naive used three.

Genomic DNA belonging to each subset was distributed in equal measure over several immunoSEQ plates. Only in-frame clones appear in the TCRdb table, and some are missing; sequencing was by immunoSEQ multiplex PCR. The table lists 550,000 to 750,000 clones, approximately 90% of them singletons. Notes on the study in general: Several donors held approximately 4.5% of naive CD4 clonotypes in common.

Naive CD8 cells lacked CD45RO and underwent positive selection for CCR7, leaving out terminally differentiated effector memory CD45RA+ cells. Every one of the donors was a Caucasian adult that lived in Nashville, Tennessee. To note about this clone: Antigen unknown.

The source material was naive CD8+ T cells sorted from blood. The clonotype originates from a man aged 25-45 years in good health.

This chain's CDR3 is CASGPDLPGELFF. CDR3 sequence (DNA): TGTGCTAGTGGCCCGGACTTACCCGGGGAGCTGTTTTTT. The chain uses TRBV12-5 and TRBJ2-2; D is possibly TRBD2 (5 bases). From germline, CDR1 is LGHNT and CDR2 FRNRAP. The V end lost 6 bases, the J end lost 6 bases, and 11 bases lay between the germline ends. This CDR3 is 13 amino acids long.